This TCR beta chain was profiled in a study of blood T cell repertoires in COVID-19. Turning to the study itself: Samples taken during acute and convalescent COVID-19 were collected in the United States, Italy and Spain. The analysed material was cDNA or gDNA that came from T cells, B-cell-depleted T cells, or PBMCs.

How the authors handled the data: Reference gene primer amplification yielded estimated nucleated cell counts. Profiling relied on immunoSEQ multiplex PCR, and the TCRdb table lists in-frame clones only, not all of them. V, J and clone size derive from that table, while D and trimming were established from the DNA sequence. The sample has some 220,000 clones; about 80% are singletons. Germline CDR1 is SGHTA and CDR2 is FQGNSA. The CDR3 is 19 amino acids. V gave up 2 bases and J gave up 7 bases; unmatched junction bases: 19. The origin of this receptor is a woman aged 55-75 years with acute or convalescent COVID-19. Sequencing input: peripheral blood. The gene calls are TRBV7-2 and TRBJ1-2; 10 bases match TRBD1. The CDR3: CASSLRMGTGEATGLGYTF. The CDR3 DNA reads as TGTGCCAGCAGCTTAAGGATGGGGACAGGGGAAGCCACGGGACTTGGCTACACCTTC.